One T cell receptor beta chain is described in this entry. Its antigen is undetermined. This record belongs to a study of post-analysis software for immune sequencing data. The wider study: Patients had relapsing-remitting, secondary progressive or progressive-relapsing multiple sclerosis; some lacked subtype. Study findings and constraints: Controls showed lower frequencies than patients for roughly 5 TRBV segments, and TRBV5-6, TRBV5-1 and TRBV20-1 were among these.

Built from TCR beta cDNA, the libraries had unique molecular identifiers in them. Using its own MiXCR run on the PCR reads, TCRdb lists one record per CDR3 protein. The table shows about half a million distinct CDR3 sequences, with roughly 34% occurring only once. The CDR3 length is 14 residues. Between the trimmed V and J ends, which lost 4 bases and 0 bases, there was a span of 12 bases. Germline V gives CDR1 SQVTM, CDR2 ANQGSEA. This sequence originates from a girl aged 2-17 years with multiple sclerosis. The chain carries TRBV29-1 and TRBJ1-1; D uncertain. Input material: blood. This chain's CDR3 is CSVGRRIMNTEAFF. The CDR3 nucleotides read TGCAGCGTTGGAAGACGGATCATGAACACTGAAGCTTTCTTT. Full variable domain (missing parts from reference TRBV29-1 and TRBJ1-1): SAVISQKPSRDICQRGTSLTIQCQVDSQVTMMFWYRQQPGQSLTLIATANQGSEATYESGFVIDKFPISRPNLTFSTLTVSNMSPEDSSIYLCSVGRRIMNTEAFFGQGTRLTVV.